The 14 T cell receptor beta chains given below trace back to one sample, sequenced in a study of sequential checkpoint blockade in melanoma. The assay was immunoSEQ multiplex PCR, and TCRdb's table has in-frame clones only and misses some. The sample comprises under 7,000 clones, about 19% of which are singletons, and 15% to 20% rests with the top ten. Treatment: randomized to nivolumab then ipilimumab (arm A) or the reverse (arm B). The sample here was tumor tissue (inferred from file names), taken from a patient given nivolumab and ipilimumab in sequence. These receptors were taken from a human donor with melanoma.

This clone has a handful of counts. V usage is TRBV6-8 and J usage is TRBJ2-1; D is perhaps TRBD2 (5 bases). Germline values: CDR1 MNHGY, CDR2 SAAAGT. This CDR3 comprises 16 residues. V lost 6 bases to trimming and J lost 0 bases, with 15 bases between them. The CDR3 DNA sequence: TGTGCCAGCAGCGTCCAACCTCGGGGCTCCTACAATGAGCAGTTCTTC. Protein: CASSVQPRGSYNEQFF.

There are many counts of this clone. The V and J genes are TRBV11-3 and TRBJ2-7; tentative D call: TRBD2 (6 bases). CDR1 and CDR2 (germline): SGHNT, YENEEA. The germline V and J ends were trimmed by 3 bases and 0 bases, with 12 bases remaining between them. The CDR3 covers 15 residues. CDR3 in DNA: TGTGCCAGCAGCTTCGACGGGGGATCCTCCTACGAGCAGTACTTC. As protein: CASSFDGGSSYEQYF.

The CDR3 loop is CASSPLGTVGDTQYF. CDR3 bases: TGTGCCAGCTCACCCTTGGGGACCGTCGGAGATACGCAGTATTTT. This chain links TRBV18 with TRBJ2-3, with D perhaps given as TRBD1 or TRBD2 (5 bases each). Germline CDR1 reads KGHSH; CDR2 reads LQKENI. The CDR3 loop spans 15 amino acids. Trimming removed 3 bases at V and 5 bases at J, with 15 bases between.

This clone showed up many times. The chain couples TRBV6-8 to TRBJ2-6; D remains ambiguous. The CDR3 loop spans 15 amino acids. V lost 4 bases and J lost 0, with 7 bases in between. Germline values: CDR1 MNHGY, CDR2 SAAAGT. Here the CDR3 DNA reads TGTGCCAGCAGTTTACGAAACTCTGGGGCCAACGTCCTGACTTTC. Its translation: CASSLRNSGANVLTF.

By frequency in the sample, this clone is large. The gene calls are TRBV6-8 and TRBJ1-1; D unclear. The CDR3 runs to 13 residues. Per the germline V gene, CDR1 is MNHGY and CDR2 is SAAAGT. V gave up 6 bases and J gave up 1 base, with 9 bases separating them. Written as DNA, the CDR3 is TGTGCCAGCAGACCTGGGTGGAACACTGAAGCTTTCTTT. Residues: CASRPGWNTEAFF.

This clone is termed medium-sized. This sequence joins TRBV12-5 and TRBJ2-7; 9 bases fit TRBD1. The CDR3 extends over 14 amino acids. CDR1 and CDR2 (germline): LGHNT, FRNRAP. In DNA form, the CDR3 reads TGTGCCAGCGGCTCCTGGGACAGGGCCTACGAGCAGTACTTC. This codes for CASGSWDRAYEQYF.

In this sample, this clone turned up a few times. J is TRBJ2-5 and V is TRBV6-8, with 8 bases identical to TRBD2. Per the germline V gene, CDR1 is MNHGY and CDR2 is SAAAGT. V was clipped by 4 bases and J by 2 bases; unmatched bases: 6. CDR3 length: 15 amino acids. CDR3 sequence reads: CASSWSSGVQETQYF. The CDR3 DNA reads TGTGCCAGCAGTTGGAGTAGCGGGGTGCAAGAGACCCAGTACTTC.

This clone was found a few times. The V gene is TRBV11-3, the J gene TRBJ2-2; D is tentatively TRBD1 or TRBD2 (5 bases each). V lost 7 bases, J lost 3 bases, and 15 bases lay in between. CDR1 and CDR2 (germline): SGHNT, YENEEA. The CDR3 is made up of 15 amino acids. This CDR3 is CASTEGSSHTGELFF. The CDR3 region has the DNA TGTGCCAGCACCGAGGGGTCGTCCCACACCGGGGAGCTGTTTTTT.

This clone was seen a few times. J is TRBJ1-1 and V is TRBV7-4; D is uncertain. The CDR3 spans 13 residues. CDR1 is SGHVT, CDR2 SQSDAQ, per germline. V lost 5 bases and J 0 bases, leaving 7 bases between the germline ends. The CDR3, as DNA: TGTGCCAGCAGCCCGGTCATGAACACTGAAGCTTTCTTT. This gives the protein CASSPVMNTEAFF. Full variable domain (outside the CDR3, taken from reference TRBV7-4 and TRBJ1-1): GAGVSQSPRYKVAKRGRDVALRCDSISGHVTLYWYRQTLGQGSEVLTYSQSDAQRDKSGRPSGRFSAERPERSVSTLKIQRTEQGDSAVYLCASSPVMNTEAFFGQGTRLTVV.

This clone was detected many times. The genes are TRBV11-3 and TRBJ1-1, with TRBD1 matching over 11 bases. J was trimmed by 0 bases and V by 4 bases; bases with no gene match: 10. Germline V lookup: CDR1 SGHNT, CDR2 YENEEA. The CDR3 is made up of 18 amino acids. The CDR3 nucleotides read TGTGCCAGCAGCTGGACCGGGACAGGGGGTACCATGAACACTGAAGCTTTCTTT. It is translated as CASSWTGTGGTMNTEAFF.

Concerning this clone itself: One junction end disagrees with the germline gene, perhaps due to a read error. The chain has TRBV15 and TRBJ2-5, with D uncertain. The germline CDR1 and CDR2 sequences are LNHNV and YYDKDF (reference sequence). This CDR3 contains 16 residues. CDR3 nucleotides: TGTGCCAGCAGCTTAGTATCGGCAGGAGATGGAGAGACCCAGTACTTC. Translated: CASSLVSAGDGETQYF.

This clone came up many times. This chain links TRBV9 with TRBJ1-2, with D perhaps TRBD1 (5 bases). Trimming removed 3 bases from V and 5 bases from J, with 11 bases in between. CDR1 SGDLS and CDR2 YYNGEE come from the germline V gene. The CDR3 has 13 residues. CDR3 amino acids: CASSGGAGYGYTF. Written as DNA, the CDR3 is TGTGCCAGCAGCGGAGGGGCTGGGTATGGCTACACCTTC.

This clone was detected a few times. The chain employs TRBV6-8 and TRBJ1-2, with D tentatively TRBD1 (5 bases). The V end lost 2 bases, the J end lost 1 base, and 8 bases lay between the germline ends. From germline, CDR1 is MNHGY and CDR2 SAAAGT. This CDR3 contains 14 residues. CDR3 sequence reads: CASSYTGFNYGYTF. The DNA of the CDR3 is TGTGCCAGCAGTTACACAGGTTTTAACTATGGCTACACCTTC.

The rearrangement joins TRBV5-1 to TRBJ2-5; 8 bases are shared with TRBD1. Germline V CDR1 and CDR2: SGHRS, YFSETQ. J lost 5 bases, V lost 3 bases, and 12 bases had no gene match. CDR3 length: 16 amino acids. CDR3 bases: TGCGCCAGCAGCTCACAGGGGGACTTGAGCCGGGAGACCCAGTACTTC. Protein: CASSSQGDLSRETQYF.